Listed below are T cell receptor beta chains from one sample, sequenced in a study of lymphopenia after photon versus proton radiotherapy. Sequenced by immunoSEQ multiplex PCR; TCRdb stores in-frame clones only, minus some. The sample has more than 35,000 clones, under 90% seen once. The sequencing here drew on peripheral blood, taken from a patient treated with photon-based radiotherapy. The receptors derive from a man in his fifties with gastric cancer. Both conserved end residues are part of each CDR3. D genes are given only for firm matches. Only some rows state a clone size, as once, few, many or a class for expanded clones.

size,J,D,V,DNA,CDR3
NA,TRBJ1-2,NA,TRBV6-1,TGTGCCAGCGTTAGACAGCTCTATGGCTACACCTTC,CASVRQLYGYTF
NA,TRBJ2-3,TRBD1,TRBV11-2,TGTGCCAGCAGGAGAGGGGGCATAAAATTAACAGATACGCAGTATTTT,CASRRGGIKLTDTQYF
NA,TRBJ1-3,NA,TRBV25-1,TGTGCCAGCAGTGAAGAACAGGGAGGATCTGGAAACACCATATATTTT,CASSEEQGGSGNTIYF
NA,TRBJ2-7,NA,TRBV11-1,TGTGCCAGCAGTCCCAGGCCCACCTACGAGCAGTACTTC,CASSPRPTYEQYF
NA,TRBJ2-7,NA,TRBV9,TGTGCCAGCAGCGTAGCGTCCGCGGGACGCGAGCAGTACTTC,CASSVASAGREQYF
NA,TRBJ2-1,NA,TRBV5-6,TGTGCCAGCAGACTCCGGGACTTCTTGAATGAGCAGTTCTTC,CASRLRDFLNEQFF
NA,TRBJ2-5,NA,TRBV19,TGTGCCAGTAGTATGCCGGCACAAGAGACCCAGTACTTC,CASSMPAQETQYF
once,TRBJ2-5,NA,TRBV12-5,TGTGCTAGTGGTCCTGGGACATTTGAGACCCAGTACTTC,CASGPGTFETQYF
NA,TRBJ2-7,NA,TRBV6-1,TGTGCCAGCGGCCGTACTCGGGTGGCGTACGAGCAGTACTTC,CASGRTRVAYEQYF
NA,TRBJ1-2,NA,TRBV28,TGTGCCACCACCCGGGGGGGGGCTGTCGGCTATGGCTACACCTTC,CATTRGGAVGYGYTF
NA,TRBJ2-7,TRBD2,TRBV29-1,TGCAGCGCTACTCGGCCGGGACTAGCGTCTGGCGAGCAGTACTTC,CSATRPGLASGEQYF
few,TRBJ1-1,NA,TRBV5-1,TGCGCCAGCAGCTTGGCGTCTGGGCACACTGAAGCTTTCTTT,CASSLASGHTEAFF
NA,TRBJ1-1,NA,TRBV10-2,TGCGCCACCCGAAGTGGACACCTGAACACTGAAGCTTTCTTT,CATRSGHLNTEAFF
NA,TRBJ2-7,TRBD2,TRBV19,TGTGCCAGTAGATCACTAGCGGGTACCTACGAGCAGTACTTC,CASRSLAGTYEQYF
NA,TRBJ2-7,TRBD1,TRBV7-8,TGTGCCAGCAGCTACGACGGGACAGGGGGTTCACGCGAGCAGTACTTC,CASSYDGTGGSREQYF
NA,TRBJ2-7,TRBD1,TRBV18,TGTGCCAGCTCACGGGACAGTCCCTACGAGCAGTACTTC,CASSRDSPYEQYF
NA,TRBJ2-2,TRBD2,TRBV29-1,TGCAGCGTTTCAGCTAGCGGGAGAGCCGGGGAGCTGTTTTTT,CSVSASGRAGELFF
once,TRBJ1-1,TRBD1,TRBV2,TGTGCCAGCAACGTCGGGGGACAGAAGAACACTGAAGCTTTCTTT,CASNVGGQKNTEAFF
NA,TRBJ1-1,NA,TRBV5-4,TGTGCCAGCAGCCATCCGGGGAGGGACACTGAAGCTTTCTTT,CASSHPGRDTEAFF
NA,TRBJ2-3,TRBD1,TRBV10-1,TGCGCCAGCAGTGCGGCTTCAGGGGGCTCAGATACGCAGTATTTT,CASSAASGGSDTQYF
NA,TRBJ2-7,NA,TRBV6-1,TGTGCCAGCACGGTTGCCTACGAGCAGTACTTC,CASTVAYEQYF
NA,TRBJ2-7,NA,TRBV7-9,TGTGCCAGCAGCCCCGACCAGTACGAGCAGTACTTC,CASSPDQYEQYF
once,TRBJ2-2,NA,TRBV19,TGTGCCAGTAGTATGCAGGACAGAAGGAACACCGGGGAGCTGTTTTTT,CASSMQDRRNTGELFF
NA,TRBJ2-1,TRBD2,TRBV28,TGTGCCAGCAGTTTGACTAGCGGGAGTCAAGAGCAGTTCTTC,CASSLTSGSQEQFF
NA,TRBJ2-2,TRBD2,TRBV5-4,TGTGCCAGCAGCCCTCGGACTAGCGGTTCCACCGGGGAGCTGTTTTTT,CASSPRTSGSTGELFF
NA,TRBJ1-4,TRBD1,TRBV7-2,TGTGCCAGCAGCTCGAAGACAGGGGATAATGAAAAACTGTTTTTT,CASSSKTGDNEKLFF
NA,TRBJ2-3,TRBD2,TRBV19,TGTGCCAGTAGTATAGACCTAGCGGGAGCAGATACGCAGTATTTT,CASSIDLAGADTQYF
NA,TRBJ2-6,NA,TRBV6-1,TGTGCCAGCAGTGTTCAGGGAGCCTCTGGGGCCAACGTCCTGACTTTC,CASSVQGASGANVLTF
few,TRBJ2-7,TRBD2,TRBV18,TGTGCCAGCTCACCAGAGGCGGGAGGGCCCGACGAGCAGTACTTC,CASSPEAGGPDEQYF
NA,TRBJ2-1,NA,TRBV5-1,TGCGCCAGCAGAACGCAGGGGTACAATGAGCAGTTCTTC,CASRTQGYNEQFF
NA,TRBJ2-3,NA,TRBV28,TGTGCCAGCAGTTTGCTATTGGTAGGGGAGGTTCCCCCAGATACGCAGTATTTT,CASSLLLVGEVPPDTQYF
NA,TRBJ1-5,NA,TRBV30,TGTGCCTGGAGTAGGGGGGCCGCCGCTAGCAATCAGCCCCAGCATTTT,CAWSRGAAASNQPQHF
once,TRBJ1-4,NA,TRBV6-1,TGTGCCAGCAGTGTGACAGGACTTGAAAAACTGTTTTTT,CASSVTGLEKLFF
NA,TRBJ2-7,NA,TRBV15,TGTGCCACCAGCAGAATCAGGGATTTCGACGAGCAGTACTTC,CATSRIRDFDEQYF
NA,TRBJ1-2,TRBD1,TRBV11-2,TGTGCCAGCAGCCCGATCCGACAGGGCTATGGCTACACCTTC,CASSPIRQGYGYTF
NA,TRBJ2-1,TRBD2,TRBV7-9,TGTGCCCAGCCTCTAGCGGGAGATTACAATGAGCAGTTCTTC,CAQPLAGDYNEQFF
NA,TRBJ2-7,NA,TRBV7-2,TGTGCCAGCTTAACACCTAGCTCCTACGAGCAGTACTTC,CASLTPSSYEQYF
few,TRBJ1-2,NA,TRBV15,TGTGCCACCAGCCCAGGGTATAACTATGGCTACACCTTC,CATSPGYNYGYTF
NA,TRBJ1-1,TRBD1,TRBV28,TGTGCCAGCAGTCCCACCGGGACAGGGGGGTACACTGAAGCTTTCTTT,CASSPTGTGGYTEAFF
NA,TRBJ2-3,NA,TRBV7-9,TGTGCCAGCAGCTTAGAGGTGGGCGGGGTGACAGATACGCAGTATTTT,CASSLEVGGVTDTQYF
NA,TRBJ1-5,NA,TRBV29-1,TGCAGCGTTGGGGGACACGGAAGTGATCAGCCCCAGCATTTT,CSVGGHGSDQPQHF
NA,TRBJ1-1,NA,TRBV7-9,TGTGCCAGCAGTTACAGCGATCCGAGAGGGAACACTGAAGCTTTCTTT,CASSYSDPRGNTEAFF
NA,TRBJ2-3,NA,TRBV4-2,TGTGCCAGCAGCCAAGATTGGGGGCTCTTCGGGGATACGCAGTATTTT,CASSQDWGLFGDTQYF
NA,TRBJ1-3,NA,TRBV18,TGTGCCAGCTCACCACCGACGGGGGTTAGAAACACCATATATTTT,CASSPPTGVRNTIYF